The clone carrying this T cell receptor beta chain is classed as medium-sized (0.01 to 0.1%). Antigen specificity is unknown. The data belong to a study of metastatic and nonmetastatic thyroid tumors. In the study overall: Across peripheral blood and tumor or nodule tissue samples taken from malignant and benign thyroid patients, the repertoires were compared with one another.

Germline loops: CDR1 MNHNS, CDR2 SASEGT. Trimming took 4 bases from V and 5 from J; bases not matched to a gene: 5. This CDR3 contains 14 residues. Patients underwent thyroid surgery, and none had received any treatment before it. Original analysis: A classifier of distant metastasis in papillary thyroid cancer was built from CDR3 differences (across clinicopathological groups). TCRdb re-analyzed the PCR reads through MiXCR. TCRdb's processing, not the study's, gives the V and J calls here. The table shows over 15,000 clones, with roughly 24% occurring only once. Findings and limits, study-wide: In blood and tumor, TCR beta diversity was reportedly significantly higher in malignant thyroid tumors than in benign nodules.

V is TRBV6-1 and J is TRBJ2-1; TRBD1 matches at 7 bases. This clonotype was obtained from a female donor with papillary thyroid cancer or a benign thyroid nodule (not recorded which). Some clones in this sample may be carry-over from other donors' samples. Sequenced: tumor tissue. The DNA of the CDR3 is TGTGCCAGCAGTGCGACAGGGTGGGACAATGAGCAGTTCTTC. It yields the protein CASSATGWDNEQFF.